The 24 T cell receptor beta chains reported below all come from one sample, sequenced in a study of OX40 agonist ivuxolimab in advanced cancers. The table came from immunoSEQ multiplex PCR; TCRdb's copy has only in-frame clones and leaves some out. This table holds roughly 40,000 clones, roughly four fifths found once. The specimen comprised CD4+ or CD8+ T cells sorted from blood, sampled in a trial of the OX40 agonist ivuxolimab. These receptor sequences come from an adult with an advanced solid tumor such as melanoma, head and neck, liver or kidney cancer.

The chain recombines TRBV13 with TRBJ2-7; D gene uncertain. This CDR3 spans 15 amino acids. Deletions cut 6 bases from V and 6 bases from J, with 21 bases between. The germline V gene has CDR1 PRHDT and CDR2 FYEKMQ (reference sequence). The CDR3 coding sequence is TGTGCCAGCAGTTTCCCTGGAGTGGGTCCTGGCGAGCAGTACTTC. Its translation is CASSFPGVGPGEQYF.

V is TRBV7-3 and J is TRBJ1-2; D is perhaps TRBD1 (5 bases). CDR1 and CDR2 from the germline V gene are SGHTA and FQGTGA. With 4 bases removed from V and 8 bases from J, the gap between germline ends came to 14 bases. This CDR3 region has 13 residues. Here the CDR3 DNA reads TGTGCCAGCAGCTCCGGGACGAACCAAGGCTACACCTTC. It encodes CASSSGTNQGYTF.

J is TRBJ2-7 and V is TRBV28; TRBD2 matches at 11 bases. The CDR3 covers 18 residues. Trimming took 5 bases from V and 3 from J; bases not matched to a gene: 15. Germline CDR1 and CDR2: MDHEN and SYDVKM. The CDR3 bases are TGTGCCAGCAGTGGAAGCGGGACGGGGACTAGCGGTTTCTACGAGCAGTACTTC. This codes for CASSGSGTGTSGFYEQYF.

V gene TRBV27 combines with J gene TRBJ1-4; tentatively, D is TRBD1 (6 bases). This CDR3 has 15 amino acids. Germline loops: CDR1 MNHEY, CDR2 SMNVEV (reference sequence). V was shortened by 2 bases and J by 10 bases, with 17 bases between the two germline ends. CDR3 sequence reads: CASSLVGTRDGKLFF. The CDR3 DNA reads TGTGCCAGCAGTTTAGTCGGGACAAGGGATGGAAAACTGTTTTTT.

The chain links TRBV9 to TRBJ2-1; D is perhaps TRBD2 (5 bases). CDR1 is SGDLS and CDR2 is YYNGEE in the germline V gene. V gave up 3 bases and J gave up 4 bases, with 14 bases separating them. CDR3 length: 15 amino acids. In DNA form, the CDR3 reads TGTGCCAGCAGCGCTGGACTGTCGGAATACAATGAGCAGTTCTTC. Protein sequence: CASSAGLSEYNEQFF.

CDR3 loop: CSVSNGIAGELFF. The CDR3 DNA reads as TGCAGCGTTTCAAATGGGATTGCCGGGGAGCTGTTTTTT. The chain combines TRBV29-1 with TRBJ2-2; no definite D call. Trimming removed 5 bases at V and 6 bases at J, with 13 bases between. Germline CDR1 SQVTM, CDR2 ANQGSEA. There are 13 residues in the CDR3.

The chain has TRBV4-1 and TRBJ2-1; 8 bases agree with TRBD2. The CDR3 is 15 residues long. Germline V gene sequence: CDR1 MGHRA, CDR2 YSYEKL. The V and J ends lost 4 bases and 9 bases, in that order; junction bases with no gene match: 11. CDR3 region: CASSPGPGGGSEQFF. Here the CDR3 DNA reads TGCGCCAGCAGCCCCGGTCCCGGGGGGGGGAGTGAGCAGTTCTTC.

The chain uses TRBV18 and TRBJ2-1, with 14 bases that match TRBD2. V lost 6 bases to trimming and J lost 7 bases; unmatched junction nucleotides: 8. This CDR3 has 16 amino acids. Germline-derived CDR1 and CDR2 are KGHSH and LQKENI. CDR3 sequence reads: CASSSGLAGVGNEQFF. CDR3 DNA sequence: TGTGCCAGCTCGTCGGGACTAGCGGGAGTGGGGAATGAGCAGTTCTTC.

The chain has TRBV28 and TRBJ2-3, with TRBD2 matching over 7 bases. CDR3 length equals 15 residues. Germline V gene data show CDR1 as MDHEN and CDR2 as SYDVKM. V was clipped by 3 bases and J by 1 base; unmatched bases: 4. CDR3 bases: TGTGCCAGCAGTTTTGGCGGGGGTCGCACAGATACGCAGTATTTT. It yields the protein CASSFGGGRTDTQYF.

The chain has TRBV15 and TRBJ2-3, with D perhaps assigned TRBD1 or TRBD2 (5 bases each). Germline V lookup: CDR1 LNHNV, CDR2 YYDKDF (reference sequence). This CDR3 is built from 14 residues. Trimming stripped 0 bases from V and 1 base from J, with 5 bases between. For the CDR3, the DNA is TGTGCCACCAGCAGAGAGGGGGGCACAGATACGCAGTATTTT. Its translation is CATSREGGTDTQYF.

This chain connects TRBV30 to TRBJ2-4; D is uncertain. The CDR3 has 14 amino acids. With 1 base removed from V and 1 base from J, the gap between germline ends came to 8 bases. The germline V gene has CDR1 GTSNPN and CDR2 SVGIG (reference sequence). CDR3 loop: CAWSDEDAKNIQYF. The CDR3 nucleotides read TGTGCCTGGAGTGACGAGGACGCCAAAAACATTCAGTACTTC. The whole variable domain, remainder taken from reference TRBV30 and TRBJ2-4, is SQTIHQWPATLVQPVGSPLSLECTVEGTSNPNLYWYRQAAGRGLQLLFYSVGIGQISSEVPQNLSASRPQDRQFILSSKKLLLSDSGFYLCAWSDEDAKNIQYFGAGTRLSVL.

The chain joins TRBV2 to TRBJ2-3; 9 bases fit TRBD2. CDR3 length equals 16 residues. Germline assignment: CDR1 SNHLY and CDR2 FYNNEI. Trimming at V came to 4 bases and at J to 2 bases, leaving 7 bases not matched to a gene. The CDR3 reads CASSGVTSGLTDTQYF. CDR3 nucleotide sequence: TGTGCCAGCAGTGGGGTGACTAGCGGACTCACAGATACGCAGTATTTT.

On this clone: One end of the junction varies from germline; a read error may be responsible. J is TRBJ1-2 and V is TRBV19; 8 bases match TRBD1. The CDR3 is made up of 15 amino acids. Germline V gives CDR1 LNHDA, CDR2 SQIVND (reference sequence). The CDR3 DNA sequence: TGTGCCAGTTCCCTGACAGGGGTGAGGGACTATGGCCACACCTTC. Protein sequence: CASSLTGVRDYGHTF.

The rearrangement links TRBV6-1 to TRBJ1-5; D is unclear. Trimming left V 1 base short and J 6 bases short, with 10 bases between. Germline loops: CDR1 MNHNS, CDR2 SASEGT. The CDR3 is 14 residues long. CDR3 sequence: CASSEVSRGQPQHF. CDR3 nucleotide sequence: TGTGCCAGCAGTGAAGTGAGCCGTGGTCAGCCCCAGCATTTT.

The V gene is TRBV7-9, the J gene TRBJ2-1; D is unclear. Trimming removed 8 bases from V and 2 bases from J, with 16 bases in between. The CDR3 totals 15 residues. The germline gives CDR1 SEHNR, CDR2 FQNEAQ (reference sequence). The CDR3 sequence is CASPLGEDPYNEQFF. The CDR3 DNA sequence: TGTGCCAGCCCTCTAGGAGAGGACCCCTACAATGAGCAGTTCTTC. Using reference TRBV7-9 and TRBJ2-1 for the parts outside the CDR3, the full variable domain is DTGVSQNPRHKITKRGQNVTFRCDPISEHNRLYWYRQTLGQGPEFLTYFQNEAQLEKSRLLSDRFSAERPKGSFSTLEIQRTEQGDSAMYLCASPLGEDPYNEQFFGPGTRLTVL.

The chain couples TRBV4-1 to TRBJ1-4; weak D call: TRBD1 (5 bases). CDR3 length: 18 amino acids. With 4 bases removed from V and 7 bases from J, the gap between germline ends came to 25 bases. Germline CDR1 and CDR2: MGHRA and YSYEKL. The CDR3 is CASSPTLGGAQGPEKLFF. In DNA form, the CDR3 reads TGCGCCAGCAGCCCCACCCTGGGAGGGGCCCAGGGCCCTGAAAAACTGTTTTTT.

The chain carries TRBV7-9 and TRBJ2-7; a possible D gene is TRBD1 (6 bases). This CDR3 is built from 12 residues. Between the trimmed V and J ends, which lost 5 bases and 4 bases, there was a span of 9 bases. The germline gives CDR1 SEHNR, CDR2 FQNEAQ (reference sequence). CDR3 sequence (DNA): TGTGCCAGCAGCCAAGACAGGTACGAGCAGTACTTC. This translates into CASSQDRYEQYF.

The gene calls are TRBV19 and TRBJ1-5; D may be TRBD1 (6 bases). Germline CDR1 and CDR2: LNHDA and SQIVND (reference sequence). Between the trimmed V and J ends, which lost 3 bases and 7 bases, there was a span of 10 bases. This CDR3 has 13 residues. The CDR3 DNA reads TGTGCCAGTAGTATTAAGGGGGACCAGCCCCAGCATTTT. Its protein product is CASSIKGDQPQHF. The variable domain in full, completed from reference TRBV19 and TRBJ1-5, reads DGGITQSPKYLFRKEGQNVTLSCEQNLNHDAMYWYRQDPGQGLRLIYYSQIVNDFQKGDIAEGYSVSREKKESFPLTVTSAQKNPTAFYLCASSIKGDQPQHFGDGTRLSIL.

By proportion, this clone is medium-sized. This sequence joins TRBV5-6 and TRBJ1-2; TRBD1 aligns across 7 bases. J lost 1 base, V lost 0 bases, and 3 bases had no gene match. Germline CDR1 and CDR2: SGHDT and YYEEEE. CDR3 size: 15 residues. CDR3 region: CASSLVGGLNYGYTF. As DNA, the CDR3 is TGTGCCAGCAGCTTGGTAGGGGGCCTTAACTATGGCTACACCTTC.

The chain recombines TRBV9 with TRBJ1-2; tentative D call: TRBD1 (5 bases). Trimming cost V 5 bases and J 3 bases, with 14 bases left between them. From germline, CDR1 is SGDLS and CDR2 YYNGEE. The CDR3 has 14 residues. The CDR3 sequence is CASSRQGPHYGYTF. CDR3 coding DNA: TGTGCCAGCAGTAGGCAGGGTCCCCACTATGGCTACACCTTC.

This clone has just a few counts. The chain uses TRBV7-9 and TRBJ1-1, with 8 nucleotides matching TRBD1. The CDR3 extends over 15 amino acids. From germline, CDR1 is SEHNR and CDR2 FQNEAQ (reference sequence). V was pared by 5 bases and J by 3 bases, with 8 bases of the junction left unmatched. Written as DNA, the CDR3 is TGTGCCAGCAGCCAAAGACAGGGGTTGTACACTGAAGCTTTCTTT. Translation gives CASSQRQGLYTEAFF.

The chain carries TRBV19 and TRBJ2-7, with 10 bases matching TRBD1. The V gene's germline CDR1 is LNHDA and CDR2 SQIVND (reference sequence). The ends lost 6 bases at V and 5 bases at J; junction bases unmatched: 7. This CDR3 is 14 amino acids long. As DNA, the CDR3 is TGTGCCAGTAGCCCCGGGACAGGGGTTCACGAGCAGTACTTC. Its protein is CASSPGTGVHEQYF.

The V call is TRBV11-1, the J call TRBJ1-1; a weak D match, TRBD1 (6 bases). Germline V CDR1 and CDR2: SGHAT, FQDESV (reference sequence). CDR3 length: 15 residues. Trimming took off 2 bases at V and 4 bases at J, with 14 bases between the two ends. The CDR3, as DNA: TGTGCCAGCAGCTTAAATCAGGGGTTGAGCACTGAAGCTTTCTTT. Its protein is CASSLNQGLSTEAFF. Full variable domain (missing parts from reference TRBV11-1 and TRBJ1-1): EAEVAQSPRYKITEKSQAVAFWCDPISGHATLYWYRQILGQGPELLVQFQDESVVDDSQLPKDRFSAERLKGVDSTLKIQPAELGDSAMYLCASSLNQGLSTEAFFGQGTRLTVV.

This clone was seen only once. The chain is built from TRBV18 and TRBJ2-1, with 8 bases fitting TRBD1. This CDR3 spans 14 amino acids. V was clipped by 6 bases and J by 4 bases; unmatched bases: 5. CDR1 is KGHSH and CDR2 is LQKENI in the germline V gene. CDR3 in amino acids: CASSRQGLYNEQFF. The CDR3 coding sequence is TGTGCCAGCTCCCGACAGGGGTTATACAATGAGCAGTTCTTC.